The 9 T cell receptor beta chains below were found in one sample sequenced in a study of shared clonotypes between healthy human individuals. Assay used: immunoSEQ multiplex PCR; TCRdb lists only in-frame clones, some missing. The sample has about 1.5 million clones; 95% to 99% are singletons. The specimen was naive CD4+ T cells sorted from blood. Subset specified: CD45RA+ positively selected. The receptors come from a man younger than 40 in good health.

This chain joins TRBV6-6 and TRBJ2-1; D perhaps matches TRBD2 (6 bases). Germline values: CDR1 MNHNY, CDR2 SVGAGI (reference sequence). The CDR3 has 13 amino acids. V lost 6 bases and J 15 bases, leaving 21 bases between the germline ends. The CDR3 loop reads CASSATDGSGPFF. The CDR3 bases are TGTGCCAGCAGCGCCACCGATGGGAGCGGGCCGTTCTTC.

This chain joins TRBV14 and TRBJ2-3; D not certain. The CDR3 loop spans 12 amino acids. V gave up 2 bases and J gave up 7 bases, with 7 bases separating them. Looked up from germline, CDR1 is SGHDN and CDR2 is FVKESK. CDR3: CASSQKINTQYF. CDR3 in DNA: TGTGCCAGCAGCCAAAAGATAAATACGCAGTATTTT. The full variable domain, completed using reference TRBV14 and TRBJ2-3, is EAGVTQFPSHSVIEKGQTVTLRCDPISGHDNLYWYRRVMGKEIKFLLHFVKESKQDESGMPNNRFLAERTGGTYSTLKVQPAELEDSGVYFCASSQKINTQYFGPGTRLTVL.

The rearrangement joins TRBV2 to TRBJ1-5, with D perhaps TRBD1 (5 bases). Deletions cut 6 bases from V and 4 bases from J, with 10 bases between. The CDR3 covers 13 residues. Germline V gives CDR1 SNHLY, CDR2 FYNNEI. The chain's CDR3 is CASRTEVNQPQHF. In DNA form, the CDR3 reads TGTGCCAGCAGGACAGAGGTTAATCAGCCCCAGCATTTT. Using reference TRBV2 and TRBJ1-5 for the parts outside the CDR3, the full variable domain is EPEVTQTPSHQVTQMGQEVILRCVPISNHLYFYWYRQILGQKVEFLVSFYNNEISEKSEIFDDQFSVERPDGSNFTLKIRSTKLEDSAMYFCASRTEVNQPQHFGDGTRLSIL.

V is TRBV11-2 and J is TRBJ2-7, with 9 bases lining up with TRBD2. V lost 3 bases and J lost 3; bases outside the gene matches: 3. This CDR3 contains 14 residues. Per germline, CDR1 SGHAT and CDR2 FQNNGV. This CDR3 reads CASSFAGGHYEQYF. CDR3 sequence (DNA): TGTGCCAGCAGCTTTGCGGGGGGGCACTACGAGCAGTACTTC.

The chain combines TRBV9 with TRBJ1-1; no reliable D call. Germline V gene data show CDR1 as SGDLS and CDR2 as YYNGEE. V dropped 4 bases and J dropped 1 base, with 8 bases sitting between them. This CDR3 has 13 amino acids. The CDR3 DNA follows: TGTGCCAGCAGCACGGTAGGGAACACTGAAGCTTTCTTT. Translated, it gives CASSTVGNTEAFF.

The V and J genes are TRBV20-1 and TRBJ1-4, with D unresolved. CDR3 length: 11 residues. V was clipped by 7 bases and J by 4 bases, with 7 bases between them. Germline lookup yields CDR1 DFQATT and CDR2 SNEGSKA (reference sequence). The CDR3 region is CSGRINEKLFF. The CDR3 nucleotides read TGCAGTGGACGGATTAATGAAAAACTGTTTTTT.

On this clone itself: Relative to the germline gene, one junction end is altered; a read error may explain this. This chain links TRBV7-8 with TRBJ2-5, with D unclear. Germline V gene lookup returns CDR1 SGHVS and CDR2 FQNEAQ. The CDR3 sequence is 8 residues long. This chain's CDR3 is CASSLEDF. CDR3 nucleotides: TGTGCCAGCAGCTTAGAAGACTTC.

This chain uses TRBV28 with TRBJ1-2; possible D gene TRBD1, 6 bases. With 6 bases removed from V and 4 bases from J, the gap between germline ends came to 15 bases. The CDR3 is made up of 14 amino acids. In germline, CDR1 is MDHEN, CDR2 SYDVKM. CDR3: CASSLTGQPYGYTF. The CDR3 DNA sequence: TGTGCCAGCAGCTTGACGGGACAACCCTATGGCTACACCTTC.

The chain uses TRBV18 and TRBJ1-5; the D is unclear. Germline CDR1 reads KGHSH; CDR2 reads LQKENI. This CDR3 is 13 amino acids long. V lost 5 bases to trimming and J lost 7 bases, with 12 bases between them. Written as DNA, the CDR3 is TGTGCCAGCTCAACCACCCTGGGACAGCCCCAGCATTTT. It encodes CASSTTLGQPQHF. Full variable domain (missing parts from reference TRBV18 and TRBJ1-5): NAGVMQNPRHLVRRRGQEARLRCSPMKGHSHVYWYRQLPEEGLKFMVYLQKENIIDESGMPKERFSAEFPKEGPSILRIQQVVRGDSAAYFCASSTTLGQPQHFGDGTRLSIL.